One and the same sample provided the 5 T cell receptor beta chains below, sequenced in a study of cytomegalovirus exposure and HLA in healthy donors. Amplification used 60 Vbeta primers and 13 Jbeta primers. The assay was immunoSEQ multiplex PCR, and TCRdb's table has in-frame clones only and misses some. The sample has nearly 300,000 clones; 75% to 90% are singletons. Sequencing used PBMCs. The receptors were sampled from a man in his forties in good health and CMV-seropositive.

This chain connects TRBV6-5 to TRBJ2-7; the match to TRBD1 covers 8 bases. The CDR3 extends over 13 amino acids. The V gene end was trimmed by 6 bases and the J gene end by 3 bases; junction bases not matched to a gene: 4. CDR1 is MNHEY, CDR2 SVGAGI, per germline. The CDR3 loop reads CASRVTGDYEQYF. CDR3 in DNA: TGTGCCAGCAGAGTGACAGGGGACTACGAGCAGTACTTC.

CDR3 sequence (DNA): TGTGCCAGCAGCTTAGGGAGTAAGAACACCGGGGAGCTGTTTTTT. Translating gives CASSLGSKNTGELFF. The chain links TRBV7-2 to TRBJ2-2, with D uncertain. The CDR3 sequence is 15 residues long. Germline V lookup: CDR1 SGHTA, CDR2 FQGNSA. V lost 1 base, J lost 1 base, and 7 bases lay in between.

CDR3 residues: CASSPVGGRNIQYF. The CDR3 DNA follows: TGTGCCAGCAGCCCCGTCGGGGGAAGAAACATTCAGTACTTC. The rearrangement links TRBV7-2 to TRBJ2-4; the D gene is possibly TRBD2 (6 bases). Germline values: CDR1 SGHTA, CDR2 FQGNSA. Deletions cut 5 bases from V and 6 bases from J, with 14 bases between. The CDR3 extends over 14 amino acids.

The chain carries TRBV6-5 and TRBJ1-4, with D perhaps TRBD1 (6 bases). Germline V gene data show CDR1 as MNHEY and CDR2 as SVGAGI. The CDR3 consists of 14 residues. V shed 0 bases and J shed 8 bases, with 10 bases lying between them. This chain's CDR3 is CASSYSGRGEKLFF. The DNA of the CDR3 is TGTGCCAGCAGTTACTCAGGGAGGGGGGAAAAACTGTTTTTT.

This chain joins TRBV6-6 and TRBJ2-5; 9 bases line up with TRBD1. V was clipped by 5 bases and J by 3 bases; unmatched bases: 1. The CDR3 contains 13 residues. The germline V gene encodes CDR1 MNHNY and CDR2 SVGAGI (reference sequence). The chain's CDR3 is CASSRTGEETQYF. For the CDR3, the DNA is TGTGCCAGCAGTAGGACAGGGGAAGAGACCCAGTACTTC.